Below, 27 T cell receptor beta chains from the same sample are listed, as sequenced in a study of cytomegalovirus exposure and HLA in healthy donors. PCR primers comprised 60 Vbeta and 13 Jbeta primers. Repertoires were generated with immunoSEQ multiplex PCR, while TCRdb's copy carries only in-frame clones and drops some. The sample shows 200,000 to 250,000 clones, roughly 84% of them seen only once. The sample consisted of PBMCs. Every receptor here comes from a human donor in good health.

The chain uses TRBV27 and TRBJ1-1; possibly TRBD1 for D (6 bases). CDR3 length: 14 amino acids. V was clipped by 5 bases and J by 4 bases, with 14 bases between them. CDR1 and CDR2 (germline): MNHEY, SMNVEV (reference sequence). Here the CDR3 DNA reads TGTGCCAGCAGTCGACAGGCGATGAGCACTGAAGCTTTCTTT. This sequence encodes CASSRQAMSTEAFF.

The chain carries TRBV5-6 and TRBJ2-5; no definite D call. The V and J ends lost 2 bases and 1 base respectively, with 18 bases between them. The CDR3 extends over 17 amino acids. The germline CDR1 and CDR2 sequences are SGHDT and YYEEEE. The CDR3 spells CASSFRVSNRSQETQYF. DNA of the CDR3: TGTGCCAGCAGCTTTCGGGTTAGCAACCGGTCCCAAGAGACCCAGTACTTC.

In DNA, the CDR3 is TGCGCCAGCAGCTTGGGGGGGACAGGGATCTACGAGCAGTACTTC. Translating it yields CASSLGGTGIYEQYF. This chain uses TRBV5-1 with TRBJ2-7; TRBD1 agrees at 9 bases. Germline V gives CDR1 SGHRS, CDR2 YFSETQ. Unmatched junction bases numbered 4, after V lost 0 bases and J lost 3 bases. The CDR3 is made up of 15 amino acids.

The V call is TRBV10-3, the J call TRBJ1-2, with 9 positions matching TRBD1. The CDR3 length is 14 residues. Trimming at V came to 9 bases and at J to 4 bases, leaving 9 bases not matched to a gene. Germline lookup yields CDR1 ENHRY and CDR2 SYGVKD. The CDR3 nucleotides are TGTGCCATGGGACAGGGTATGGAGTCCTATGGCTACACCTTC. Its protein product is CAMGQGMESYGYTF.

This clone came up once. The V and J genes are TRBV28 and TRBJ2-3, with unresolved D. V was clipped by 7 bases and J by 1 base, with 15 bases between them. This CDR3 region has 15 residues. From germline, CDR1 is MDHEN and CDR2 SYDVKM. The DNA for the CDR3 is TGTGCCAGCACACACCTCGTGGTCGGCACAGATACGCAGTATTTT. It is translated as CASTHLVVGTDTQYF. Full variable domain (missing parts from reference TRBV28 and TRBJ2-3): DVKVTQSSRYLVKRTGEKVFLECVQDMDHENMFWYRQDPGLGLRLIYFSYDVKMKEKGDIPEGYSVSREKKERFSLILESASTNQTSMYLCASTHLVVGTDTQYFGPGTRLTVL.

V usage is TRBV29-1 and J usage is TRBJ2-5; 7 positions match TRBD2. The germline V gene has CDR1 SQVTM and CDR2 ANQGSEA. The CDR3 totals 14 residues. V was pared by 6 bases and J by 4 bases, with 11 bases of the junction left unmatched. The CDR3 coding sequence is TGCAGCGTCGGAGTGGCGGGAGTAAGAGAGACCCAGTACTTC. It is translated as CSVGVAGVRETQYF.

The chain couples TRBV10-3 to TRBJ1-1; 8 positions agree with TRBD1. V shed 4 bases and J 1 base; nucleotides not matched to a gene: 5. The germline CDR1 and CDR2 sequences are ENHRY and SYGVKD. This CDR3 contains 15 residues. As DNA, the CDR3 is TGTGCCATCAGTGGACAGGGGCAGCGGAACACTGAAGCTTTCTTT. Translated: CAISGQGQRNTEAFF.

The chain has TRBV11-2 and TRBJ2-5; TRBD1 aligns across 11 bases. The J segment lost 5 bases and the V segment lost 2 bases, leaving 7 bases of the junction unmatched. Germline CDR1 reads SGHAT; CDR2 reads FQNNGV. The CDR3 is 16 residues long. This CDR3 is CASSLSGQGARETQYF. CDR3 DNA sequence: TGTGCCAGCAGCTTATCAGGACAGGGGGCCCGGGAGACCCAGTACTTC.

This rearrangement joins TRBV28 to TRBJ1-4; weak D call: TRBD1 (6 bases). CDR3 length: 16 residues. The ends were cut back, 7 bases at V and 0 bases at J, with 15 bases in the middle. CDR1 is MDHEN, CDR2 SYDVKM, per germline. The CDR3 loop reads CASIPWGPTTNEKLFF. The CDR3 DNA reads TGTGCCAGCATACCCTGGGGGCCGACAACTAATGAAAAACTGTTTTTT. Together with reference TRBV28 and TRBJ1-4, the CDR3 gives the full variable domain: DVKVTQSSRYLVKRTGEKVFLECVQDMDHENMFWYRQDPGLGLRLIYFSYDVKMKEKGDIPEGYSVSREKKERFSLILESASTNQTSMYLCASIPWGPTTNEKLFFGSGTQLSVL.

This clone showed up just once. The V and J genes are TRBV11-2 and TRBJ2-5, with D perhaps matching TRBD2 (6 bases). Per germline, CDR1 SGHAT and CDR2 FQNNGV. The CDR3 runs 18 residues. Trimming took 1 base from V and 7 from J, leaving 25 bases between them. This chain's CDR3 is CASSLGSGSGRREVTQYF. The CDR3, as DNA: TGTGCCAGCAGCTTAGGTTCCGGGAGTGGACGAAGAGAAGTGACCCAGTACTTC.

V and J are TRBV5-4 and TRBJ1-1; D is ambiguous. Trimming removed 5 bases at V and 2 bases at J, with 16 bases between. CDR1 is SGHNT and CDR2 is YYREEE in the germline V gene (reference sequence). The CDR3 runs to 15 residues. The CDR3 region is CASRNRGGGNTEAFF. The CDR3 DNA reads TGTGCCAGCAGAAACCGGGGTGGAGGCAACACTGAAGCTTTCTTT.

The rearrangement links TRBV4-2 to TRBJ2-6, with TRBD2 as a possible D gene (6 bases). This CDR3 contains 19 residues. In germline, CDR1 is LGHNA, CDR2 YNFKEQ. V lost 0 bases and J lost 0, with 15 bases in between. The CDR3 reads CASSQDFRRAHSGANVLTF. For the CDR3, the DNA is TGTGCCAGCAGCCAAGACTTTCGGAGGGCCCACTCTGGGGCCAACGTCCTGACTTTC.

With regard to this clone: At one end the junction does not follow the germline gene, possibly because of a read error. The V gene is TRBV7-9, the J gene TRBJ2-3, with D perhaps matching TRBD2 (5 bases). Germline CDR1 is SEHNR and CDR2 is FQNEAQ (reference sequence). There are 13 residues in the CDR3. The CDR3: CASSLSSTNTQYF. As DNA, the CDR3 is TGTGCCAGCAGCTTATCTAGCACAAATACGCAGTATTTT.

The rearrangement joins TRBV28 to TRBJ1-1; D is perhaps TRBD1 (5 bases). CDR1 and CDR2 from the germline V gene are MDHEN and SYDVKM. This CDR3 comprises 12 residues. The V gene lost 3 bases and the J gene lost 11 bases, with 13 bases spanning the gap. CDR3: CASSLWGGRAFF. The CDR3 coding sequence is TGTGCCAGCAGTTTGTGGGGGGGTAGGGCTTTCTTT.

The chain is built from TRBV7-9 and TRBJ2-1; TRBD2 matches 9 bases. After removal of 4 bases from V and 4 bases from J, the junction contained 8 bases not matched to a gene. CDR1 SEHNR and CDR2 FQNEAQ come from the germline V gene (reference sequence). The CDR3 has 16 amino acids. The CDR3 bases are TGTGCCAGCAGCTCTCGCCGGACTAGCGCGTACAATGAGCAGTTCTTC. Its protein is CASSSRRTSAYNEQFF. Drawing the rest from reference TRBV7-9 and TRBJ2-1, the complete variable domain is DTGVSQNPRHKITKRGQNVTFRCDPISEHNRLYWYRQTLGQGPEFLTYFQNEAQLEKSRLLSDRFSAERPKGSFSTLEIQRTEQGDSAMYLCASSSRRTSAYNEQFFGPGTRLTVL.

The CDR3, as DNA: TGTGCCAGCAGTTTATTAGCCTCGAGGGCGGGCGGGAAGCAGTTCTTC. Its translation: CASSLLASRAGGKQFF. The chain combines TRBV28 with TRBJ2-1, with a possible D match to TRBD2 (6 bases). Trimming shortened V by 1 base and J by 11 bases, and 21 bases separated the two germline ends. The CDR3 spans 16 residues. CDR1 and CDR2 from the germline V gene are MDHEN and SYDVKM.

CDR3 DNA: TGTGCCAGCAGTTTAGGCGGGGGCAACTATGGCTACACCTTC. Translated: CASSLGGGNYGYTF. The chain combines TRBV28 with TRBJ1-2, with a tentative D call TRBD1 (6 bases). The CDR3 loop spans 14 amino acids. Trimming removed 2 bases at V and 2 bases at J, with 9 bases between. Germline V gene data show CDR1 as MDHEN and CDR2 as SYDVKM.

The V call is TRBV7-9, the J call TRBJ1-1; D is possibly TRBD1 (6 bases). The CDR3 has 14 residues. Germline lookup yields CDR1 SEHNR and CDR2 FQNEAQ (reference sequence). CDR3 amino acids: CSCQSGHKNTEAFF. CDR3 nucleotide sequence: TGTTCCTGCCAGTCGGGACATAAGAACACTGAAGCTTTCTTT.

This rearrangement joins TRBV13 to TRBJ2-3, with 8 bases lining up with TRBD2. The CDR3 loop spans 16 amino acids. V lost 5 bases to trimming and J lost 2 bases; unmatched junction nucleotides: 9. Per the germline V gene, CDR1 is PRHDT and CDR2 is FYEKMQ (reference sequence). The CDR3 spells CASSLVRLAFTDTQYF. In nucleotides, the CDR3 is TGTGCCAGCAGCCTCGTCCGACTAGCGTTCACAGATACGCAGTATTTT.

This clone has a handful of counts. The chain joins TRBV11-3 to TRBJ2-7, with 7 bases matching TRBD2. Germline assignment: CDR1 SGHNT and CDR2 YENEEA. Trimming at V came to 8 bases and at J to 6 bases, leaving 13 bases not matched to a gene. This CDR3 is 14 amino acids long. This chain's CDR3 is CASSSSSGVSEQYF. The CDR3 DNA reads TGTGCCAGCTCATCATCTAGCGGCGTCTCCGAGCAGTACTTC.

This rearrangement joins TRBV23-1 to TRBJ1-2, with 8 bases that match TRBD1. TRBV23-1 is an ORF for which the function is uncertain. Trimming at V came to 0 bases and at J to 2 bases, leaving 20 bases not matched to a gene. This CDR3 has 21 amino acids. CDR3 DNA sequence: TGCGCCAGCAGTCAATCCCGGCAGGGGGCGGGTCGACCCCGGTGGAACTATGGCTACACCTTC. Protein sequence: CASSQSRQGAGRPRWNYGYTF.

The rearrangement links TRBV2 to TRBJ1-1, with 8 bases that match TRBD1. Germline loops: CDR1 SNHLY, CDR2 FYNNEI. The CDR3 length is 14 residues. V was pared by 10 bases and J by 0 bases, with 7 bases of the junction left unmatched. The CDR3 reads CATTTGAMNTEAFF. CDR3 DNA sequence: TGTGCCACTACGACAGGGGCAATGAACACTGAAGCTTTCTTT. The full variable domain, rest sourced from reference TRBV2 and TRBJ1-1, is EPEVTQTPSHQVTQMGQEVILRCVPISNHLYFYWYRQILGQKVEFLVSFYNNEISEKSEIFDDQFSVERPDGSNFTLKIRSTKLEDSAMYFCATTTGAMNTEAFFGQGTRLTVV.

The chain has TRBV10-3 and TRBJ1-1, with D tentatively TRBD1 (5 bases). V lost 2 bases to trimming and J lost 5 bases, with 18 bases between them. The CDR3 runs to 16 residues. From germline, CDR1 is ENHRY and CDR2 SYGVKD. The CDR3 DNA sequence: TGTGCCATCAGTGAGAGCGTATGGGGCTCTGGTACTGAAGCTTTCTTT. This sequence encodes CAISESVWGSGTEAFF.

A single count supports this clone. CDR3 sequence reads: CASSLERQGLVEAYGYTF. The CDR3, as DNA: TGTGCCAGCAGCTTAGAAAGACAGGGGCTCGTGGAGGCCTATGGCTACACCTTC. This chain connects TRBV7-2 to TRBJ1-2; 8 positions match TRBD1. The junction had 14 bases not matched to a gene; V was cut back by 1 base and J by 4 bases. The germline V gene has CDR1 SGHTA and CDR2 FQGNSA. The CDR3 is 18 amino acids.

This clone was seen once. The chain carries TRBV7-9 and TRBJ2-2; no clear D. The germline CDR1 and CDR2 sequences are SEHNR and FQNEAQ (reference sequence). The CDR3 has 13 amino acids. The germline V and J ends were trimmed by 3 bases and 6 bases, with 8 bases remaining between them. In nucleotides, the CDR3 is TGTGCCAGCAGCTTTTCCTCCCCCGGGGAGCTGTTTTTT. It specifies CASSFSSPGELFF.

Comment on this clone: The junction shows a germline mismatch at one end, possibly a read error. The CDR3 bases are TGTTCCAGCAGCTTATGGTCGGGGGGCGCAGCCATCGGGGAGCTGTTTTTT. It specifies CSSSLWSGGAAIGELFF. J is TRBJ2-2 and V is TRBV7-9; possibly TRBD2 for D (7 bases). The CDR3 is 17 residues long. Germline V CDR1 and CDR2: SEHNR, FQNEAQ (reference sequence).

The rearrangement links TRBV11-3 to TRBJ2-1; 12 positions agree with TRBD2. The CDR3 spans 19 residues. The germline V gene has CDR1 SGHNT and CDR2 YENEEA. V shed 5 bases, J shed 6 bases, and the junction held 17 bases outside the gene matches. CDR3 sequence (DNA): TGTGCCAGCAGCGAGGGACTAGCGGGTTCCACATGGCTGGGCAATGAGCAGTTCTTC. Its protein is CASSEGLAGSTWLGNEQFF.